Presented here are 27 T cell receptor beta chains from one specimen sequenced in a study of technical replicates of blood from a handful of donors. Produced via immunoSEQ multiplex PCR; TCRdb's table is partial and in-frame only. The table includes 85,000 to 100,000 clones, almost 96% detected once. Sequencing was done on a sample of T cells isolated from PBMCs. The receptors here all came from a human donor in good health.

The J gene is TRBJ2-7, the V gene TRBV15; TRBD1 is a possible D gene (6 bases). The CDR3 runs 14 residues. The germline gives CDR1 LNHNV, CDR2 YYDKDF (reference sequence). With 5 bases removed from V and 6 bases from J, the gap between germline ends came to 17 bases. DNA of the CDR3: TGTGCCACCAGCCAGGGGCTTGGGTCCAGCGAGCAGTACTTC. Its protein is CATSQGLGSSEQYF.

The chain links TRBV10-1 to TRBJ2-5, with TRBD2 as a possible D gene (6 bases). The V end lost 1 base, the J end lost 4 bases, and 10 bases lay between the germline ends. This CDR3 has 14 residues. CDR1 is WNHNN, CDR2 SYGVQD, per germline (reference sequence). Here the CDR3 DNA reads TGCGCCAGCAGTGAGTATGGTAGCGGAGAGACCCAGTACTTC. It translates to CASSEYGSGETQYF.

V usage is TRBV2 and J usage is TRBJ1-2, with a weak D call TRBD1 (6 bases). Germline loops: CDR1 SNHLY, CDR2 FYNNEI. The V end was cut by 2 bases, the J end by 8 bases, with 18 bases between. This CDR3 comprises 15 residues. The CDR3 here is CASSESRAGASGYTF. The CDR3 nucleotides are TGTGCCAGCAGTGAAAGTCGGGCGGGGGCGTCCGGCTACACCTTC.

The chain combines TRBV5-1 with TRBJ2-2; 7 positions match TRBD1. CDR3 length: 14 residues. The ends lost 5 bases at V and 4 bases at J; junction bases unmatched: 5. Germline V gene lookup returns CDR1 SGHRS and CDR2 YFSETQ. CDR3 bases: TGCGCCAGCAGACCTGACAGGGTCACCGGGGAGCTGTTTTTT. Protein sequence: CASRPDRVTGELFF.

This chain connects TRBV9 to TRBJ2-7; 10 bases match TRBD1. Germline V gene lookup returns CDR1 SGDLS and CDR2 YYNGEE. V dropped 1 base and J dropped 2; count of bases not matched to a gene: 3. The CDR3 length is 15 residues. CDR3 coding DNA: TGTGCCAGCAGCGTATCCGGACAGGGGGCCTACGAGCAGTACTTC. Protein product: CASSVSGQGAYEQYF.

The V gene is TRBV5-1, the J gene TRBJ2-7; 7 positions agree with TRBD1. The CDR3 consists of 14 residues. The J segment lost 3 bases and the V segment lost 0 bases, leaving 3 bases of the junction unmatched. Per germline, CDR1 SGHRS and CDR2 YFSETQ. In DNA, the CDR3 is TGCGCCAGCAGCTTGGGCAGGGGGAACTACGAGCAGTACTTC. Amino acids: CASSLGRGNYEQYF.

Written as DNA, the CDR3 is TGTGCCAGCAGTTTAAGGGGGCAGCGCTACGAGCAGTACTTC. Translation gives CASSLRGQRYEQYF. The gene calls are TRBV27 and TRBJ2-7, with 7 nucleotides matching TRBD1. This CDR3 contains 14 residues. Germline CDR1 is MNHEY and CDR2 is SMNVEV (reference sequence). The J segment lost 3 bases and the V segment lost 2 bases, leaving 4 bases of the junction unmatched.

This clone came up a few times. The chain uses TRBV5-4 and TRBJ1-2; D is uncertain. With 2 bases removed from V and 7 bases from J, the gap between germline ends came to 9 bases. This CDR3 is built from 12 residues. Germline-derived CDR1 and CDR2 are SGHNT and YYREEE (reference sequence). The CDR3 DNA reads as TGTGCCAGCAGCTTAATCACAAGTGGCTACACCTTC. The encoded protein is CASSLITSGYTF.

This clone was counted a single time. V is TRBV2 and J is TRBJ2-7; no clear D gene. V shed 6 bases and J shed 2 bases, with 17 bases lying between them. The germline CDR1 and CDR2 sequences are SNHLY and FYNNEI. CDR3 size: 15 residues. CDR3 loop: CASRRVVAIPYEQYF. In DNA form, the CDR3 reads TGTGCCAGCAGGAGAGTGGTAGCCATCCCCTACGAGCAGTACTTC.

A single count supports this clone. This chain links TRBV4-1 with TRBJ1-1; a possible D gene is TRBD1 (5 bases). The CDR3 contains 14 residues. Trimming took off 4 bases at V and 3 bases at J, with 12 bases between the two ends. The germline V gene has CDR1 MGHRA and CDR2 YSYEKL. CDR3 DNA: TGCGCCAGCAGCCCTTCTGCCAGGGACACTGAAGCTTTCTTT. This gives the protein CASSPSARDTEAFF.

The genes are TRBV5-1 and TRBJ2-1, with 7 bases fitting TRBD1. The V gene end was trimmed by 2 bases and the J gene end by 3 bases; junction bases not matched to a gene: 5. The CDR3 loop spans 15 amino acids. Germline loops: CDR1 SGHRS, CDR2 YFSETQ. CDR3 residues: CASSFRDSNYNEQFF. The CDR3 DNA is TGCGCCAGCAGCTTCAGGGACAGCAACTACAATGAGCAGTTCTTC.

The chain is built from TRBV7-2 and TRBJ1-1; D is uncertain. The V and J ends lost 5 bases and 5 bases respectively, with 12 bases between them. The CDR3 totals 13 residues. Germline CDR1 reads SGHTA; CDR2 reads FQGNSA. The DNA of the CDR3 is TGTGCCAGCAGCCCAGGTATCCGAACTGAAGCTTTCTTT. Residues: CASSPGIRTEAFF.

V is TRBV5-6 and J is TRBJ1-1; D possibly corresponds to TRBD1 (5 bases). The CDR3 sequence is 14 residues long. Germline V gene sequence: CDR1 SGHDT, CDR2 YYEEEE. Trimming removed 7 bases from V and 2 bases from J, with 15 bases in between. Here the CDR3 DNA reads TGTGCCAGCTCGAGGGAGGGGCTTAACACTGAAGCTTTCTTT. This encodes CASSREGLNTEAFF.

This chain joins TRBV2 and TRBJ2-3; 9 nucleotides match TRBD2. J lost 2 bases, V lost 8 bases, and 8 bases had no gene match. Germline CDR1 reads SNHLY; CDR2 reads FYNNEI. The CDR3 has 15 residues. CDR3 in amino acids: CASLRRGGLTDTQYF. As DNA, the CDR3 is TGTGCCAGCCTAAGGCGGGGGGGCCTCACAGATACGCAGTATTTT. Together with reference TRBV2 and TRBJ2-3, the CDR3 gives the full variable domain: EPEVTQTPSHQVTQMGQEVILRCVPISNHLYFYWYRQILGQKVEFLVSFYNNEISEKSEIFDDQFSVERPDGSNFTLKIRSTKLEDSAMYFCASLRRGGLTDTQYFGPGTRLTVL.

The chain couples TRBV2 to TRBJ2-2; the match to TRBD2 covers 8 bases. Germline values: CDR1 SNHLY, CDR2 FYNNEI. The CDR3 spans 15 residues. V lost 4 bases and J lost 4; bases outside the gene matches: 5. The CDR3 region has the DNA TGTGCCAGCAGTGGGGAGCTAGCGGGCACCGGGGAGCTGTTTTTT. This translates into CASSGELAGTGELFF.

The V and J genes are TRBV6-5 and TRBJ1-3; 9 nucleotides agree with TRBD1. The CDR3 spans 13 residues. CDR1 is MNHEY and CDR2 is SVGAGI in the germline V gene. The V and J ends lost 6 bases and 8 bases, in that order; junction bases with no gene match: 5. CDR3 coding DNA: TGTGCCAGCAGCCAGGACAGGGGAGACACCATATATTTT. Translated, it gives CASSQDRGDTIYF.

J is TRBJ2-1 and V is TRBV9; 8 bases map to TRBD1. Germline CDR1 SGDLS, CDR2 YYNGEE. V shed 5 bases and J 3 bases; nucleotides not matched to a gene: 4. The CDR3 totals 14 residues. The CDR3 spells CASRGQEGYNEQFF. DNA for the CDR3: TGTGCCAGCAGGGGACAGGAGGGCTACAATGAGCAGTTCTTC.

CDR3 sequence (DNA): TGTGCCAGCAGCGAGCCCCAAGGACTAGCGGGGGCGATGAGTCAAGAGACCCAGTACTTC. Translating it yields CASSEPQGLAGAMSQETQYF. This chain uses TRBV9 with TRBJ2-5; 13 positions agree with TRBD2. V lost 3 bases, J lost 2 bases, and 16 bases stayed unmatched. This CDR3 is built from 20 residues. Germline values: CDR1 SGDLS, CDR2 YYNGEE. Full variable domain (rest looked up from reference TRBV9 and TRBJ2-5): DSGVTQTPKHLITATGQRVTLRCSPRSGDLSVYWYQQSLDQGLQFLIQYYNGEERAKGNILERFSAQQFPDLHSELNLSSLELGDSALYFCASSEPQGLAGAMSQETQYFGPGTRLLVL.

J is TRBJ2-7 and V is TRBV27, with TRBD1 identical over 10 bases. The CDR3 length is 16 residues. The germline V gene has CDR1 MNHEY and CDR2 SMNVEV (reference sequence). Germline trimming cut 7 bases from V and 5 bases from J; bases unmatched to any gene: 14. This CDR3 reads CASNQGRDRGFNEQYF. DNA for the CDR3: TGTGCCAGCAACCAAGGCCGGGACAGGGGTTTCAACGAGCAGTACTTC.

This clone was recorded once. The chain's CDR3 is CASSQDQGLTYEQYF. The CDR3, as DNA: TGCGCCAGCAGCCAAGATCAGGGGCTGACCTACGAGCAGTACTTC. The chain recombines TRBV4-1 with TRBJ2-7, with D possibly TRBD1 on 6 matching bases. Germline V CDR1 and CDR2: MGHRA, YSYEKL. V was shortened by 0 bases and J by 2 bases, with 11 bases between the two germline ends. The CDR3 is made up of 15 amino acids.

The chain joins TRBV30 to TRBJ2-5; D call uncertain. The CDR3 covers 15 residues. The V end lost 2 bases, the J end lost 7 bases, and 20 bases lay between the germline ends. Germline CDR1 is GTSNPN and CDR2 is SVGIG (reference sequence). The CDR3 region has the DNA TGTGCCTGGAGTCCCGAGGTCGCCCTAAGTGCGACCCAGTACTTC. It codes for CAWSPEVALSATQYF.

V usage is TRBV7-3 and J usage is TRBJ2-7; 7 nucleotides match TRBD2. The CDR3 has 14 residues. The trim removed 6 bases at V and 4 bases at J, leaving 9 bases unmatched. The germline CDR1 and CDR2 sequences are SGHTA and FQGTGA. In DNA, the CDR3 is TGTGCCAGCAGTTTCCGGGGACTACCTTACGAGCAGTACTTC. As protein: CASSFRGLPYEQYF. The full variable domain, with the rest looked up from reference TRBV7-3 and TRBJ2-7, is GAGVSQTPSNKVTEKGKYVELRCDPISGHTALYWYRQSLGQGPEFLIYFQGTGAADDSGLPNDRFFAVRPEGSVSTLKIQRTERGDSAVYLCASSFRGLPYEQYFGPGTRLTVT.

J is TRBJ1-5 and V is TRBV6-1; no firm D call. This CDR3 spans 17 amino acids. Germline V gives CDR1 MNHNS, CDR2 SASEGT. Trimming removed 2 bases from V and 2 bases from J, with 16 bases in between. This CDR3 reads CASSERASGWGNQPQHF. CDR3 DNA: TGTGCCAGCAGTGAAAGGGCCTCGGGGTGGGGCAATCAGCCCCAGCATTTT.

The V and J genes are TRBV7-2 and TRBJ2-1; 10 nucleotides agree with TRBD2. V was pared by 2 bases and J by 5 bases, with 3 bases of the junction left unmatched. The CDR3 runs to 15 residues. CDR1 is SGHTA and CDR2 is FQGNSA in the germline V gene. Written as DNA, the CDR3 is TGTGCCAGCAGCTTATGGGGACTAGCGAACAATGAGCAGTTCTTC. It yields the protein CASSLWGLANNEQFF.

This chain links TRBV28 with TRBJ2-7; TRBD2 is a possible D gene (6 bases). The CDR3 has 13 residues. CDR1 MDHEN and CDR2 SYDVKM come from the germline V gene. The V end was cut by 6 bases, the J end by 3 bases, with 12 bases between. The CDR3 DNA follows: TGTGCCAGCAGGCTCGGACTATTCTACGAGCAGTACTTC. It encodes CASRLGLFYEQYF.

The genes are TRBV5-1 and TRBJ1-3; 8 positions match TRBD1. The length of the CDR3 is 13 residues. Germline-derived CDR1 and CDR2 are SGHRS and YFSETQ. V trimming: 2 bases; J trimming: 7 bases; junction bases outside the gene matches: 2. CDR3 residues: CASSFGTGNTIYF. DNA for the CDR3: TGCGCCAGCAGCTTCGGGACAGGTAACACCATATATTTT. The variable domain in full, completed from reference TRBV5-1 and TRBJ1-3, reads KAGVTQTPRYLIKTRGQQVTLSCSPISGHRSVSWYQQTPGQGLQFLFEYFSETQRNKGNFPGRFSGRQFSNSRSEMNVSTLELGDSALYLCASSFGTGNTIYFGEGSWLTVV.

V usage is TRBV27 and J usage is TRBJ2-2; 9 bases agree with TRBD1. CDR1 MNHEY and CDR2 SMNVEV come from the germline V gene (reference sequence). The CDR3 length is 15 residues. After removal of 3 bases from V and 6 bases from J, the junction contained 5 bases not matched to a gene. CDR3 sequence (DNA): TGTGCCAGCAGTTTGAATGGACAGGGGCCCGGGGAGCTGTTTTTT. It encodes CASSLNGQGPGELFF.